These 17 T cell receptor beta chains share one sample of origin, sequenced in a study of blood T cell repertoires in COVID-19. Sequenced by immunoSEQ multiplex PCR; TCRdb stores in-frame clones only, minus some. The sample holds 72,000 or so clones, about 81% seen once. The sequenced material came from peripheral blood. The receptors were sampled from a human donor in a cohort sampled during active COVID-19.

The chain uses TRBV15 and TRBJ2-3; TRBD1 is a possible D gene (5 bases). In germline, CDR1 is LNHNV, CDR2 YYDKDF (reference sequence). V was cut by 4 bases and J by 1 base, with 12 bases left in between. This CDR3 is built from 15 residues. As DNA, the CDR3 is TGTGCCACCAGCAAAGGGGCGCACGGCACAGATACGCAGTATTTT. Its protein is CATSKGAHGTDTQYF.

The genes are TRBV7-9 and TRBJ2-7, with D uncertain. The V end was cut by 4 bases, the J end by 4 bases, with 8 bases between. Germline CDR1 and CDR2: SEHNR and FQNEAQ (reference sequence). The CDR3 has 12 amino acids. The CDR3, as DNA: TGTGCCAGCAGCTCCCGAGGATACGAGCAGTACTTC. Protein sequence: CASSSRGYEQYF.

J is TRBJ2-7 and V is TRBV27, with 8 bases fitting TRBD1. This CDR3 region has 14 residues. The germline gives CDR1 MNHEY, CDR2 SMNVEV (reference sequence). V trimming: 5 bases; J trimming: 7 bases; junction bases outside the gene matches: 10. CDR3: CASSADRARREQYF. CDR3 bases: TGTGCCAGCAGTGCGGACAGGGCTCGTAGGGAGCAGTACTTC.

This clone was counted once. This CDR3 reads CASSHLRGPSYNEQFF. Here the CDR3 DNA reads TGCGCCAGCAGCCACCTGCGGGGACCCTCCTACAATGAGCAGTTCTTC. The gene calls are TRBV4-1 and TRBJ2-1; a possible D gene is TRBD2 (6 bases). Trimming stripped 3 bases from V and 0 bases from J, with 12 bases between. Germline V gene lookup returns CDR1 MGHRA and CDR2 YSYEKL. This CDR3 is built from 16 residues.

The chain couples TRBV27 to TRBJ2-5; the D gene is possibly TRBD1 (6 bases). Germline CDR1 and CDR2: MNHEY and SMNVEV (reference sequence). The CDR3 has 14 amino acids. Deletions cut 2 bases from V and 4 bases from J, with 11 bases between. CDR3 sequence (DNA): TGTGCCAGCAGTTTAGGTGTCAGGGGAGAGACCCAGTACTTC. It encodes CASSLGVRGETQYF.

The chain recombines TRBV27 with TRBJ2-1, with 10 bases lining up with TRBD2. The ends lost 3 bases at V and 5 bases at J; junction bases unmatched: 1. The CDR3 is 14 amino acids. Germline V gene sequence: CDR1 MNHEY, CDR2 SMNVEV (reference sequence). CDR3 DNA sequence: TGTGCCAGCAGTTTCCTAGCGGGAGACAATGAGCAGTTCTTC. This codes for CASSFLAGDNEQFF.

This chain uses TRBV28 with TRBJ2-3; TRBD1 matches at 7 bases. This CDR3 has 14 residues. J was trimmed by 4 bases and V by 4 bases; bases with no gene match: 5. CDR1 and CDR2 from the germline V gene are MDHEN and SYDVKM. CDR3 in DNA: TGTGCCAGCAGTTCCCCCCAGGGGGCAGATACGCAGTATTTT. This sequence encodes CASSSPQGADTQYF.

This chain joins TRBV10-1 and TRBJ2-1; possibly TRBD2 for D (6 bases). There are 16 residues in the CDR3. Trimming removed 0 bases at V and 1 base at J, with 10 bases between. CDR1 WNHNN and CDR2 SYGVQD come from the germline V gene (reference sequence). CDR3 loop: CASSESEGGSYNEQFF. The CDR3 nucleotides read TGCGCCAGCAGTGAGTCGGAGGGCGGTTCCTACAATGAGCAGTTCTTC.

This clone is a singleton in its sample. The chain links TRBV29-1 to TRBJ1-1; D is undetermined. Trimming cost V 7 bases and J 2 bases, with 8 bases left between them. Per germline, CDR1 SQVTM and CDR2 ANQGSEA. This CDR3 is built from 11 residues. The CDR3 protein is CSAVTNTEAFF. DNA of the CDR3: TGCAGCGCCGTAACTAACACTGAAGCTTTCTTT.

This chain links TRBV5-4 with TRBJ2-5; 9 nucleotides line up with TRBD2. The trim removed 3 bases at V and 4 bases at J, leaving 4 bases unmatched. Per germline, CDR1 SGHNT and CDR2 YYREEE (reference sequence). The CDR3 loop spans 14 amino acids. CDR3: CASSWELAGETQYF. The CDR3 DNA follows: TGTGCCAGCAGCTGGGAACTAGCGGGAGAGACCCAGTACTTC.

The chain has TRBV3-1 (or the pseudogene TRBV3-2) and TRBJ2-5, with D possibly TRBD1 on 5 matching bases. The length of the CDR3 is 13 residues. V was cut by 6 bases and J by 4 bases, with 12 bases left in between. CDR1 is LGHDT and CDR2 is YNNKEL in the germline V gene (reference sequence). The CDR3 nucleotides are TGTGCCAGCAGTCCCGACAGTAGAGAGACCCAGTACTTC. It codes for CASSPDSRETQYF.

This sequence joins TRBV6-2 or TRBV6-3 and TRBJ2-5, with 8 bases fitting TRBD2. Germline V CDR1 and CDR2: MNHEY, SVGEGT. The length of the CDR3 is 13 residues. With 4 bases clipped from V and 7 bases from J, the junction kept 5 bases outside the gene matches. CDR3 sequence reads: CASSSNLAGTQYF. CDR3 coding DNA: TGTGCCAGCAGTTCCAATCTAGCGGGGACCCAGTACTTC.

The chain links TRBV21-1 to TRBJ2-5; the D segment call TRBD2 is taken from the table without a DNA check. TRBV21-1 is classified as a pseudogene. The CDR3 sequence is 16 residues long. The CDR3 is CASSKERANRWETQYF. The CDR3 DNA is TGTGCCAGCAGCAAAGAGAGGGCAAACCGATGGGAGACCCAGTACTTC.

This clone has just a few counts. V is TRBV28 and J is TRBJ2-3; TRBD2 aligns across 7 bases. This CDR3 comprises 14 residues. Per the germline V gene, CDR1 is MDHEN and CDR2 is SYDVKM. V shed 3 bases, J shed 5 bases, and the junction held 5 bases outside the gene matches. CDR3 loop: CASSLREKGDTQYF. CDR3 coding DNA: TGTGCCAGCAGTTTGCGGGAGAAAGGAGATACGCAGTATTTT.

J is TRBJ2-5 and V is TRBV10-3; 9 positions match TRBD2. Germline lookup yields CDR1 ENHRY and CDR2 SYGVKD. Losses at the gene ends were 2 bases for V and 1 base for J; bases not matched to a gene: 5. The length of the CDR3 is 16 residues. The DNA for the CDR3 is TGTGCCATCAGTGAGGAGGAGCGGGAGGTCCAAGAGACCCAGTACTTC. It translates to CAISEEEREVQETQYF.

This chain links TRBV18 with TRBJ2-5, with D perhaps matching TRBD2 (6 bases). The germline CDR1 and CDR2 sequences are KGHSH and LQKENI. The CDR3 runs 13 residues. V lost 4 bases and J lost 5, with 11 bases in between. The CDR3 protein is CASSRTEGETQYF. The CDR3 DNA reads TGTGCCAGCTCACGGACGGAGGGGGAGACCCAGTACTTC.

V usage is TRBV29-1 and J usage is TRBJ2-3; TRBD2 aligns across 16 bases. Germline V gene lookup returns CDR1 SQVTM and CDR2 ANQGSEA. CDR3 length equals 15 residues. The V and J ends lost 8 bases and 5 bases, in that order; junction bases with no gene match: 7. The CDR3 DNA is TGCAGCACCTCCGGGACTAGCGGGAGGGAAGATACGCAGTATTTT. This encodes CSTSGTSGREDTQYF.